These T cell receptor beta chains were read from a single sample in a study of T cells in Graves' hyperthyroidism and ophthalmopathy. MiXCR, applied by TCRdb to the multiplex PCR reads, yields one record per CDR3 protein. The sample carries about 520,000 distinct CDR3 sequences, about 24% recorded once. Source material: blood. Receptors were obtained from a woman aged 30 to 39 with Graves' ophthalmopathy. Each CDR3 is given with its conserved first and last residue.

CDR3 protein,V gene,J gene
CASSLPGNTGELFF,TRBV7-3,TRBJ2-2
CASSRLPPEYNYGYTF,TRBV12-3/TRBV12-4,TRBJ1-2
CASSLIGYREETQYF,TRBV7-2,TRBJ2-5
CASGGTGANYGYTF,TRBV12-3/TRBV12-4,TRBJ1-2
CATLGRLVYEQYF,TRBV10-3,TRBJ2-7
CASSLALRRGTEAFF,TRBV5-1,TRBJ1-1
CASTETILTGELFF,TRBV6-1,TRBJ2-2
CSVDGSGANVLTF,TRBV29-1,TRBJ2-6
CASSPTGMENSPLHF,TRBV18,TRBJ1-6
CAGNVTGRTGELFF,TRBV5-1,TRBJ2-2
CSARDPGKETQYF,TRBV20-1,TRBJ2-5
CATSETGRNTEAFF,TRBV24-1,TRBJ1-1
CASSPGGSSSYEQYF,TRBV9,TRBJ2-7
CASTPEGGGFEQYF,TRBV28,TRBJ2-7
CASSYGEPRGARNIQYF,TRBV6-5,TRBJ2-4
CAISESGTGNQPQHF,TRBV10-3,TRBJ1-5
CASSLPVTGEPGNTIYF,TRBV7-9,TRBJ1-3
CSARDRDQAYEQYF,TRBV20-1,TRBJ2-7
CASKIQGTGANVLTF,TRBV28,TRBJ2-6
CASSPDPSRYPGYTF,TRBV7-9,TRBJ1-2
CASSLEGWSGNTIYF,TRBV28,TRBJ1-3
CASSDNLNTEAFF,TRBV6-1,TRBJ1-1
CSAAGGGRQPQHF,TRBV20-1,TRBJ1-5
CASSHHGTGDYEQYF,TRBV2,TRBJ2-7
CSASGAFRANTEAFF,TRBV20-1,TRBJ1-1
CASSYPGQGGDIQYF,TRBV6-2/TRBV6-3,TRBJ2-4
CASSLEGGTSYEQYF,TRBV7-9,TRBJ2-7
CASSFTQNTEAFF,TRBV27,TRBJ1-1
CASSQLGGGQETQYF,TRBV7-2,TRBJ2-5
CASTTRRQGLGELFF,TRBV12-3/TRBV12-4,TRBJ2-2
CASSSANGGNTIYF,TRBV27,TRBJ1-3
CASTRLAGTYNEKFF,TRBV2,TRBJ2-1
CASSRRYGTRNTGELFF,TRBV5-1,TRBJ2-2
CASSASGAGYTF,TRBV9,TRBJ1-2
CASIGVNEGGQPQHF,TRBV28,TRBJ1-5
CASSSETGANTEAFF,TRBV6-5,TRBJ1-1
CSASRGGSGETQYF,TRBV20-1,TRBJ2-5
CASSLGQPLEAFF,TRBV7-9,TRBJ1-1
CASSYGTGGTGELFF,TRBV6-5,TRBJ2-2
CASSRQQDEFQNYGYTF,TRBV12-3/TRBV12-4,TRBJ1-2
CASSPQGGTSYEQYF,TRBV7-2,TRBJ2-7
CASSVGWGRTGELFF,TRBV6-1,TRBJ2-2
CATSDLTSGDQETQYF,TRBV24-1,TRBJ2-5
CASSPDWGGNQPQHF,TRBV3-1,TRBJ1-5
CASSHRAGFYAPMNTEAFF,TRBV6-2/TRBV6-3,TRBJ1-1
CASSVEDSSGNTIYF,TRBV9,TRBJ1-3
CASSLVRGLGYGYTF,TRBV7-2,TRBJ1-2
CATSDYRDRDTGELFF,TRBV24-1,TRBJ2-2
CASSWDTSNTGELFF,TRBV7-3,TRBJ2-2
CASRLAGGAYEQYF,TRBV19,TRBJ2-7
CASSLRGAGQETQYF,TRBV7-6,TRBJ2-5
CASRRPVGNTEAFF,TRBV6-2/TRBV6-3,TRBJ1-1